This T cell receptor beta chain was observed in a study of blood T cell repertoires in COVID-19. Study-level background: The cDNA or gDNA used as material had been derived from T cells, B-cell-depleted T cells, or PBMCs.

Source study methods: The authors estimated nucleated cell counts from reference gene primer amplification. Clones were read by immunoSEQ multiplex PCR, and TCRdb kept only the in-frame ones, dropping some. V and J calls plus clone size are reproduced from that table; the DNA served to infer D and trimming. The table shows a few hundred thousand clones, with about 88% occurring only once. Germline CDR1 is SGHAT and CDR2 is FQNNGV. Germline trimming cut 5 bases from V and 0 bases from J; bases unmatched to any gene: 10. This CDR3 comprises 17 residues. This chain connects TRBV11-2 to TRBJ2-4; 7 nucleotides agree with TRBD1. The specimen was peripheral blood. This TCR derives from a woman aged 55-69 years with acute or convalescent COVID-19. The chain's CDR3 is CASSPWTGDVAKNIQYF. The CDR3 DNA sequence: TGTGCCAGCAGCCCTTGGACAGGAGATGTAGCCAAAAACATTCAGTACTTC.